These T cell receptor beta chains were read from a single sample in a study of blood T cell repertoires in COVID-19. The table came from immunoSEQ multiplex PCR; TCRdb's copy has only in-frame clones and leaves some out. The sample carries about 150,000 clones, approximately 80% recorded once. The sample was peripheral blood. The receptors derive from a woman in her forties or fifties with acute or convalescent COVID-19. Each CDR3 is given without its conserved first and last residue. The size field is filled for only some rows; it gives once, few, many or a size class.

j_call	clone_size	v_call	cdr3_aa
TRBJ1-3	-	TRBV9	ASSVDTVSGNTIY
TRBJ2-3	-	TRBV7-2	ASSSRSSTDTQY
TRBJ1-1	few	TRBV19	ASSVTGLATEAF
TRBJ1-3	-	TRBV4-2	ASSQGWTLSSGNTIY
TRBJ1-4	once	TRBV10-3	AISESGGQSNEKLF
TRBJ1-5	-	TRBV7-9	ASSLDPGFGGPAQH
TRBJ2-1	-	TRBV12-3/TRBV12-4	ASSWRGYNEQF
TRBJ2-7	-	TRBV18	ASSPGEALSYEQY
TRBJ1-3	-	TRBV19	ASSSSSGNTIY
TRBJ2-2	-	TRBV3-1/TRBV3-2	ASSQGQGADTGELF
TRBJ1-2	-	TRBV5-6	ASSIGQGGSGYT
TRBJ2-5	-	TRBV2	ASNFGLAGGLRETQY
TRBJ2-7	-	TRBV5-6	ASSTMGALSYEQY
TRBJ2-5	-	TRBV12-3/TRBV12-4	ASRTQGKETQY
TRBJ2-2	few	TRBV4-1	ASSHREGTGELF
TRBJ1-5	-	TRBV7-9	ASSRGNQPQH
TRBJ1-1	-	TRBV5-6	ASSSSTQEAF
TRBJ1-2	-	TRBV6-5	ASSPGTGIRNGYT
TRBJ1-1	-	TRBV11-2	ASSSTGLNTEAF
TRBJ2-7	once	TRBV15	ATSRDRTDYEQY
TRBJ1-4	-	TRBV5-1	ASSLEGTGIEKLF
TRBJ1-2	-	TRBV7-2	ASSLFPVNYGYT
TRBJ1-2	-	TRBV2	ASSEERHPRYGYT
TRBJ2-1	-	TRBV18	ASSPPSGGASNEQF
TRBJ2-1	-	TRBV20-1	SATTGGEQF
TRBJ1-4	-	TRBV5-6	ASSWTGGDEKLF
TRBJ2-2	-	TRBV10-1	ARHRDRGRLAHRGAV
TRBJ2-6	-	TRBV28	ASSFLSGANVLT
TRBJ2-7	-	TRBV5-1	ASSQGTGGDEQY
TRBJ1-2	-	TRBV7-8	ASSLADGTGYGYT
TRBJ1-3	-	TRBV19	ASTSGRVIGNTIY
TRBJ1-4	-	TRBV6-5	ASSQRQGGEKLF
TRBJ2-3	-	TRBV9	ASSENRDSFFTDTQY
TRBJ1-1	-	TRBV6-6	ASSYPRGPEAF
TRBJ2-2	-	TRBV5-1	ASSPGTSANTGELF
TRBJ1-6	-	TRBV5-4	ASSLESSYNSPLH
TRBJ1-5	many	TRBV19	ASSMAGESPQH
TRBJ2-2	-	TRBV5-1	ASSVGTGGGAGELF
TRBJ2-1	-	TRBV5-5	ASSLKGESYNEQF
TRBJ2-5	-	TRBV19	ASSPQGTKETQY
TRBJ2-3	-	TRBV28	ASSPPDSPDTQY
TRBJ1-1	-	TRBV2	ASSVGDGQAF
TRBJ2-5	-	TRBV29-1	SVTTGTQETQY
TRBJ2-1	-	TRBV28	ASSLSEGTSIYNEQF
TRBJ2-3	-	TRBV3-1/TRBV3-2	ASSQDEVADTQY